This entry concerns a single T cell receptor (beta chain). This clonotype was found a few times. Its antigen specificity is not known. Relative to the germline gene, one junction end is altered; a read error may explain this. In the germline V gene, CDR1 corresponds to SGHRS and CDR2 to YFSETQ. The CDR3 spans 16 residues, from the cysteine through the phenylalanine. Only CDR3 DNA remains: 48 bases, in frame from the first base. This sample is part of a study of tumor and adjacent non-tumor tissue in lung cancer (dated by TCRdb to 2016 to 2018). Some background on the complete study: Patients with adenocarcinoma (approximately 11), squamous cell carcinoma (2) and small cell lung cancer (1) were included in the cohort. Among the approximately 15 patients, ages ranged from roughly 30 to 85 years, some 10 were men and 5 were women, and disease was TNM stage I to III. Sequencing produced approximately 130 million productive TCRbeta reads in total, an average of around 4.2 million reads per sample. The study compared bulk TCRbeta repertoires from lung tumor tissue and matched distant non-tumor lung tissue of some 15 lung cancer patients. For each patient, one tumor sample and one normal lung sample were taken, giving thirty paired specimens that underwent TCRbeta CDR3 sequencing.

The study at large found these results: The top 100 clones accounted for a significantly larger cumulative portion of the repertoire in normal lung than in tumor tissue. Because peripheral blood was not sequenced, blood TCRbeta repertoires in the lung cancer patients of the study were not examined. Neither the sequencing platform nor unique molecular identifiers are named or mentioned anywhere in the methods. Only around 15 patients were included in the cohort, and the need for larger samples and more detailed clinical data was noted by the authors. TCR diversity was significantly higher in younger patients, and greater tumor TCR diversity was associated with shorter overall survival and shorter disease-free survival. Significantly higher TCR diversity (inverse Simpson) was observed in tumor tissue than in normal lung tissue (about 410 vs 180, P = 0.0075, Mann-Whitney U test).

Library method: multiplex PCR. The sample was run on an Illumina HiSeq 2500. Following protocols modified from ARM-PCR, the researchers constructed TCRbeta libraries through three rounds of nested PCR with primers (Table S4). Before sequencing, PCR products of 200-500 bp were cut from the gel and purified using the QIAquick gel extraction kit. From the authors' description of their analysis: Reads were cleaned using Trimmomatic, were merged into complete CDR3 sequences using FLASH, and were assigned to V(D)J germline segments using MiTCR. Clonal diversity was computed as the inverse Simpson's index with VDJtools. In-frame sequences without a premature stop codon were defined as productive reads. In-frame beta chains were kept once TCRdb had trimmed the public reads at Q25 with fastp and called clones with MiXCR. Rows merge per CDR3 protein into single entries with the most common DNA and genes. These V and J calls derive from TCRdb rather than the authors' analysis. This sample holds 69,000 or so distinct CDR3 sequences; 60% to 75% were observed only once. Together, the top ten hold about 30% of the sample.

RNA was isolated from bulk, unsorted tissue, and RNA quality was assessed with a NanoDrop ND-1000 and an Agilent 2100. All donors had newly diagnosed lung cancer, had not received prior chemotherapy, and were admitted for thoracic surgery in China between August and November 2014. Patients who had received previous radiotherapy or chemotherapy, or who had another concurrent cancer, were excluded from the study. Surgical tissue pieces of about 1-2.3 cm3 were preserved in RNAlater solution and were kept at -80 degrees C until use. The receptor was isolated from a man aged 60-69 years with non-small cell lung cancer. This receptor chain uses TRBV5-1 and TRBJ1-1, with the D gene not confidently named. Sample: lung tumor tissue. At the DNA level, the sequence is TGTGCCAGCAGCTTGGCTATGGGCTCTAGTAACATTGAAGCTTTCTTT. This encodes CASSLAMGSSNIEAFF.